The clone carrying this T cell receptor beta chain was counted many times. Germline V gives CDR1 SGHTA, CDR2 FQGNSA. The CDR3 length is 15 residues. Trimming stripped 6 bases from V and 7 bases from J, with 21 bases between. The data derive from a study of metastatic and nonmetastatic thyroid tumors. Study as a whole: Both malignant and benign thyroid patients supplied peripheral blood and tumor or nodule tissue samples, across which the repertoires of these patients were then compared.

TCRdb re-called clones from the PCR reads using MiXCR. Here the sample spans some 41,000 clones, around 3.1% being singletons. All patients reached thyroid surgery having received no treatment beforehand. The rearrangement uses TRBV7-2 and TRBJ2-5, with D maybe TRBD2 (5 bases). The TCR was taken from a female donor with papillary thyroid cancer or a benign thyroid nodule (not recorded which). Some clones in this sample may be carry-over from other donors' samples. Material: blood. CDR3 nucleotides: TGTGCCAGCAGAACCGGGATACTGATACCCGGGACCCAGTACTTC. It encodes CASRTGILIPGTQYF. The full variable domain, with the rest looked up from reference TRBV7-2 and TRBJ2-5, is GAGVSQSPSNKVTEKGKDVELRCDPISGHTALYWYRQSLGQGLEFLIYFQGNSAPDKSGLPSDRFSAERTGGSVSTLTIQRTQQEDSAVYLCASRTGILIPGTQYFGPGTRLLVL.